Listed below are T cell receptor beta chains from one sample, sequenced in a study of T cell repertoires in cytomegalovirus infection. No antigen has been assigned to these receptors. TCRdb redid the calling of the reads with MiXCR, one entry per CDR3 protein. The data contain about 920,000 distinct CDR3 sequences, about 33% of them singletons. This material consisted of cultured CD8+ T cells from PBMCs, taken from culture after CMV antigen stimulation. The receptors were gathered from a human donor in good health (CMV status not recorded). Some clones in this sample may be carry-over from other donors' samples. Each CDR3 is given with its conserved first and last residue. Fields, in order: J gene, V gene, CDR3 protein.

>TRBJ2-5|TRBV28
CATVSKETQYF
>TRBJ2-2|TRBV13
CASSLGIIIPRTANTGELFF
>TRBJ2-5|TRBV29-1
CSVPQGWQETQYF
>TRBJ2-1|TRBV27
CASSLGTGYIDEQFF
>TRBJ2-2|TRBV6-2/TRBV6-3
CASSPSTGSLTGELFF
>TRBJ2-3|TRBV7-9
CASTQGGVGSDTQYF
>TRBJ1-6|TRBV7-2
CASSSVSNSPLHF
>TRBJ2-3|TRBV13
CASSQSSGITRHTQYF
>TRBJ1-1|TRBV5-1
CASSFRGGMNTEAFF
>TRBJ2-3|TRBV7-2
CASSPNLDRGGTDTQYF
>TRBJ1-1|TRBV7-8
CASSLTIEAFF
>TRBJ2-1|TRBV19
CASSIGLAGARGNEQFF
>TRBJ2-7|TRBV27
CASSLTPLGQSYEQYF
>TRBJ1-2|TRBV7-2
CASSLAGQEVLLWYGYTF
>TRBJ2-6|TRBV6-1
CASSEEDYLYSGANVLTF
>TRBJ1-2|TRBV7-9
CASSRGGLANYGYTF
>TRBJ1-2|TRBV5-1
CASSKLQGGSYGYTF
>TRBJ2-7|TRBV19
CASSIDTSGSSYEQYF
>TRBJ2-5|TRBV7-9
CASIKTSGETQYF
>TRBJ2-3|TRBV13
CASSPRAYTDTQYF
>TRBJ2-3|TRBV15
CATSRPLRGGPDTQYF
>TRBJ2-5|TRBV7-2
CASSPKGTVDGETQYF
>TRBJ2-7|TRBV2
CASSEGLRGTEYEQYF
>TRBJ2-3|TRBV6-2/TRBV6-3
CVSNVGGQDTQYF
>TRBJ1-5|TRBV2
CASRPPGQGRQPQHF
>TRBJ1-6|TRBV6-6
CASSYSPGATNSPLHF
>TRBJ2-7|TRBV6-1
CASRDKGAYEQYF
>TRBJ2-3|TRBV7-6
CASSFDSGVTDTQYF
>TRBJ2-1|TRBV7-8
CASSIGLVYNEQFF
>TRBJ2-7|TRBV12-3/TRBV12-4
CASSMGLGEQYF
>TRBJ2-7|TRBV20-1
CSARAMDTGKYEQYF
>TRBJ1-2|TRBV6-6
CASSYLPGQGIDGYTF
>TRBJ1-2|TRBV6-6
CASTEGVTAGYTF